The table lists the clone carrying this T cell receptor beta chain with a few counts. Its specificity is unknown. This entry is derived from a study of cytomegalovirus exposure and HLA in healthy donors. Study-level background: Most genotyped donors, approximately 77% of around 370, had Caucasian-associated genetic ancestry. Regarding the study as a whole: TCR sequences were mostly rare, though some public TCRs occurred in many donors.

Vbeta (60) and Jbeta (13) primers were used in the PCR. In the authors' workflow: It was a later analysis that counted roughly 79 million unique TCR beta chains, of which 8.5 million to 12 million were shared. TCRdb's table, derived via immunoSEQ multiplex PCR, lists solely in-frame clones and lacks some. The D gene and trimming were derived from the DNA, and the V and J assignments and clone size from that table. The sample yields 200,000 to 250,000 clones, 82% seen once. This receptor was identified in a middle-aged woman in good health and CMV-seropositive. Sequencing was performed on PBMCs.

The CDR3 nucleotides are TGTGCCAGCAGCTCCAACTACGGACAGGTCAATGAGCAGTTCTTC. Translating gives CASSSNYGQVNEQFF. The rearrangement uses TRBV7-9 and TRBJ2-1; 7 nucleotides match TRBD1. The germline V gene has CDR1 SEHNR and CDR2 FQNEAQ (reference sequence). The CDR3 runs to 15 residues. V lost 4 bases to trimming and J lost 6 bases; unmatched junction nucleotides: 9.